The 26 T cell receptor beta chains given below trace back to one sample, sequenced in a study of CD8+ T cells in alopecia areata. The authors extracted RNA and reverse transcribed it into cDNA as the sequencing template. Produced via immunoSEQ multiplex PCR; TCRdb's table is partial and in-frame only. The sample includes approximately 280,000 clones, roughly 60% of them seen just once. Treatment noted: oral pan-JAK inhibitor, 5-10 mg twice daily. Sequences were derived from CD4+ T cells sorted from blood, sampled at week 24, from a patient treated with tofacitinib. These TCRs come from a human donor with alopecia areata.

This clone was found once. V and J are TRBV27 and TRBJ2-5; no firm D call. This CDR3 has 13 residues. The ends were cut back, 3 bases at V and 2 bases at J, with 7 bases in the middle. Germline V gives CDR1 MNHEY, CDR2 SMNVEV (reference sequence). Written as DNA, the CDR3 is TGTGCCAGCAGTTTTCGACTGCAAGAGACCCAGTACTTC. This translates into CASSFRLQETQYF.

Worth noting for this clone: The same CDR3 is also encoded by other DNA sequences in this sample. The rearrangement joins TRBV5-1 to TRBJ2-2; TRBD1 or TRBD2 may be the D gene (5 bases each). Trimming cost V 3 bases and J 1 base, with 7 bases left between them. Germline V gives CDR1 SGHRS, CDR2 YFSETQ. CDR3 length equals 14 residues. CDR3 loop: CASSSGQNTGELFF. CDR3 nucleotides: TGCGCCAGCAGCTCGGGGCAGAACACCGGGGAGCTGTTTTTT.

The V gene is TRBV27, the J gene TRBJ2-5, with D possibly TRBD1 on 5 matching bases. The V end was cut by 7 bases, the J end by 5 bases, with 20 bases between. This CDR3 contains 15 residues. In germline, CDR1 is MNHEY, CDR2 SMNVEV (reference sequence). The CDR3 region has the DNA TGTGCCAGCAAAGTGGCAAAGGGGTACGGTGAGACCCAGTACTTC. Translation gives CASKVAKGYGETQYF.

This clone occurred a few times. The genes are TRBV7-9 and TRBJ1-1; D uncertain. The germline gives CDR1 SEHNR, CDR2 FQNEAQ (reference sequence). CDR3 size: 13 residues. Trimming pared 3 bases from V and 3 bases from J, leaving 8 bases between. The CDR3 DNA is TGTGCCAGCAGCTTTCTCCCGGACACTGAAGCTTTCTTT. This gives the protein CASSFLPDTEAFF.

The gene calls are TRBV27 and TRBJ2-5; 7 bases are shared with TRBD2. The CDR3 loop spans 18 amino acids. CDR1 is MNHEY, CDR2 SMNVEV, per germline (reference sequence). J lost 5 bases, V lost 5 bases, and 20 bases had no gene match. The CDR3 nucleotides read TGTGCCAGCAGTCCACGACTAGCCCTCGCCCGAGAATCGGAGACCCAGTACTTC. Translation: CASSPRLALARESETQYF.

V gene TRBV29-1 combines with J gene TRBJ2-7; TRBD1 or TRBD2 may be the D gene (5 bases each). The CDR3 runs to 11 residues. Deletions cut 0 bases from V and 8 bases from J, with 8 bases between. Germline values: CDR1 SQVTM, CDR2 ANQGSEA. The CDR3 spells CSVEDRGQQYF. For the CDR3, the DNA is TGCAGCGTTGAAGATCGGGGCCAGCAGTACTTC.

There are a few counts of this clone. The rearrangement links TRBV25-1 to TRBJ1-1, with TRBD1 as a possible D gene (5 bases). Germline assignment: CDR1 MGHDK and CDR2 SYGVNS. Trimming cost V 2 bases and J 3 bases, with 19 bases left between them. The CDR3 consists of 17 residues. In DNA form, the CDR3 reads TGTGCCAGCAGTGAACGTTCAGGGACCCACCGGGACACTGAAGCTTTCTTT. It specifies CASSERSGTHRDTEAFF.

The sample holds one count of this clone. J is TRBJ2-1 and V is TRBV25-1; D assignment may be TRBD1 or TRBD2 (5 bases each). The V gene's germline CDR1 is MGHDK and CDR2 SYGVNS. Trimming stripped 10 bases from V and 7 bases from J, with 11 bases between. This CDR3 spans 11 amino acids. CDR3 region: CATPWGNEQFF. CDR3 sequence (DNA): TGTGCCACCCCATGGGGGAATGAGCAGTTCTTC.

The chain has TRBV7-2 and TRBJ2-3, with TRBD2 matching over 12 bases. The V segment lost 6 bases and the J segment 5 bases; nucleotides outside the gene matches: 0. The CDR3 has 13 amino acids. Germline CDR1 is SGHTA and CDR2 is FQGNSA. The DNA for the CDR3 is TGTGCCAGCAGACTAGCGGGGGGAGATACGCAGTATTTT. It is translated as CASRLAGGDTQYF.

The J gene is TRBJ2-3, the V gene TRBV29-1, with TRBD2 identical over 11 bases. CDR1 and CDR2 from the germline V gene are SQVTM and ANQGSEA. The CDR3 is 14 amino acids. The V segment lost 7 bases and the J segment 0 bases; nucleotides outside the gene matches: 3. This chain's CDR3 is CSARLAGSTDTQYF. The CDR3 DNA sequence: TGCAGCGCCCGACTAGCGGGAAGCACAGATACGCAGTATTTT.

This clone has a count of ten or more. The chain carries TRBV7-3 and TRBJ2-1; 8 nucleotides align to TRBD2. Trimming at V came to 5 bases and at J to 8 bases, leaving 11 bases not matched to a gene. Germline CDR1 SGHTA, CDR2 FQGTGA. This CDR3 is 15 amino acids long. CDR3 sequence: CASSPSGLDDDEQFF. The DNA for the CDR3 is TGTGCCAGCAGCCCATCGGGACTAGACGACGATGAGCAGTTCTTC.

This chain joins TRBV4-1 and TRBJ2-7; D is perhaps TRBD1 (6 bases). V was cut by 6 bases and J by 3 bases, with 21 bases left in between. There are 16 residues in the CDR3. The germline CDR1 and CDR2 sequences are MGHRA and YSYEKL. In nucleotides, the CDR3 is TGCGCCAGCAGGGGGGTGGGAGACAGGAGAAGCTACGAGCAGTACTTC. Translating it yields CASRGVGDRRSYEQYF.

V is TRBV29-1 and J is TRBJ2-6, with 9 nucleotides matching TRBD1. V dropped 4 bases and J dropped 1; count of bases not matched to a gene: 8. Germline V gene data show CDR1 as SQVTM and CDR2 as ANQGSEA. The CDR3 is 17 amino acids. The CDR3 loop is CSVVRDRDRSGANVLTF. DNA for the CDR3: TGCAGCGTTGTGAGGGACAGGGACCGATCTGGGGCCAACGTCCTGACTTTC.

The chain carries TRBV7-9 and TRBJ2-7; maybe TRBD1 (6 bases). V was pared by 3 bases and J by 3 bases, with 15 bases between. The CDR3 has 15 amino acids. Looked up from germline, CDR1 is SEHNR and CDR2 is FQNEAQ (reference sequence). In DNA, the CDR3 is TGTGCCAGCAGCTTTCATCACAGGGCAAACTACGAGCAGTACTTC. This encodes CASSFHHRANYEQYF. The variable domain in full, with the rest retrieved from reference TRBV7-9 and TRBJ2-7, is DTGVSQNPRHKITKRGQNVTFRCDPISEHNRLYWYRQTLGQGPEFLTYFQNEAQLEKSRLLSDRFSAERPKGSFSTLEIQRTEQGDSAMYLCASSFHHRANYEQYFGPGTRLTVT.

The chain couples TRBV7-9 to TRBJ1-2; D call uncertain. The CDR3 consists of 13 residues. Trimming removed 2 bases at V and 7 bases at J, with 11 bases between. CDR1 is SEHNR, CDR2 FQNEAQ, per germline (reference sequence). CDR3 sequence: CASSLIDRGGYTF. CDR3 nucleotides: TGTGCCAGCAGCTTAATTGACCGTGGTGGCTACACCTTC.

The chain uses TRBV5-4 and TRBJ2-5; TRBD1 aligns across 8 bases. The CDR3 totals 13 residues. The germline V gene has CDR1 SGHNT and CDR2 YYREEE (reference sequence). The junction had 5 bases not matched to a gene; V was cut back by 5 bases and J by 5 bases. The CDR3 DNA follows: TGTGCCAGCAGGGACAGGGAAGGGGAGACCCAGTACTTC. It yields the protein CASRDREGETQYF. The complete variable domain, with remaining parts taken from reference TRBV5-4 and TRBJ2-5, reads ETGVTQSPTHLIKTRGQQVTLRCSSQSGHNTVSWYQQALGQGPQFIFQYYREEENGRGNFPPRFSGLQFPNYSSELNVNALELDDSALYLCASRDREGETQYFGPGTRLLVL.

This clone turned up a few times. The V and J genes are TRBV29-1 and TRBJ2-3, with unresolved D. Deletions cut 0 bases from V and 2 bases from J, with 9 bases between. Germline CDR1 is SQVTM and CDR2 is ANQGSEA. This CDR3 comprises 14 residues. The CDR3 here is CSVEDLAATDTQYF. The DNA for the CDR3 is TGCAGCGTTGAAGATTTGGCAGCCACAGATACGCAGTATTTT.

The rearrangement uses TRBV2 and TRBJ1-6; D is possibly TRBD1 (5 bases). The V gene's germline CDR1 is SNHLY and CDR2 FYNNEI. The germline V and J ends were trimmed by 7 bases and 6 bases, with 7 bases remaining between them. The CDR3 consists of 12 residues. DNA for the CDR3: TGTGCCAGCAAAGGGGTTAATTCACCCCTCCACTTT. Translation: CASKGVNSPLHF.

The chain links TRBV29-1 to TRBJ1-2, with D perhaps TRBD1 (5 bases). The CDR3 covers 15 residues. Trimming left V 0 bases short and J 6 bases short, with 17 bases between. Germline CDR1 and CDR2: SQVTM and ANQGSEA. In nucleotides, the CDR3 is TGCAGCGTTGAAGACCAGACAGTTCCTCGGAATGGCTACACCTTC. The encoded protein is CSVEDQTVPRNGYTF.

J is TRBJ1-5 and V is TRBV10-3; D not resolved. V shed 0 bases and J shed 11 bases, with 11 bases lying between them. The CDR3 runs to 13 residues. Germline-derived CDR1 and CDR2 are ENHRY and SYGVKD. In DNA form, the CDR3 reads TGTGCCATCAGTGAGTCGGAGAGGAGGGCCCAGCATTTT. It is translated as CAISESERRAQHF.

The rearrangement joins TRBV7-2 to TRBJ1-1; D is uncertain. The length of the CDR3 is 11 residues. Trimming removed 3 bases from V and 6 bases from J, with 5 bases in between. Looked up from germline, CDR1 is SGHTA and CDR2 is FQGNSA. CDR3 residues: CASSFGPEAFF. CDR3 bases: TGTGCCAGCAGCTTCGGACCTGAAGCTTTCTTT.

The V gene is TRBV28, the J gene TRBJ2-5, with D possibly TRBD1 on 7 matching bases. Between the trimmed V and J ends, which lost 2 bases and 2 bases, there was a span of 15 bases. This CDR3 contains 16 residues. Germline V gene sequence: CDR1 MDHEN, CDR2 SYDVKM. CDR3: CASSLQGGGGQETQYF. The CDR3 DNA is TGTGCCAGCAGTTTACAAGGGGGCGGAGGGCAAGAGACCCAGTACTTC.

This clone was counted a few times. This chain connects TRBV29-1 to TRBJ1-1; D is uncertain. CDR3 size: 12 residues. The V end lost 4 bases, the J end lost 3 bases, and 9 bases lay between the germline ends. From germline, CDR1 is SQVTM and CDR2 ANQGSEA. In DNA, the CDR3 is TGCAGCGTTGTCAGTCGGTACACTGAAGCTTTCTTT. The encoded protein is CSVVSRYTEAFF.

The CDR3 spells CASRGGSGVGTEAFF. The CDR3 region has the DNA TGTGCCAGCAGGGGGGGTTCGGGAGTGGGCACTGAAGCTTTCTTT. The chain is built from TRBV25-1 and TRBJ1-1; D may be TRBD1 (5 bases). Per germline, CDR1 MGHDK and CDR2 SYGVNS. This CDR3 contains 15 residues. The V gene lost 6 bases and the J gene lost 4 bases, with 18 bases spanning the gap.

The chain has TRBV15 and TRBJ2-5; TRBD1 aligns across 7 bases. The CDR3 is 15 residues long. J gave up 5 bases and V 1 base, and 7 bases lay outside the gene matches. CDR1 is LNHNV and CDR2 is YYDKDF in the germline V gene (reference sequence). The CDR3 sequence: CATSRAKGAGETQYF. In DNA form, the CDR3 reads TGTGCCACCAGCAGAGCTAAGGGGGCCGGGGAGACCCAGTACTTC. Filled out from reference TRBV15 and TRBJ2-5, the complete variable domain reads DAMVIQNPRYQVTQFGKPVTLSCSQTLNHNVMYWYQQKSSQAPKLLFHYYDKDFNNEADTPDNFQSRRPNTSFCFLDIRSPGLGDTAMYLCATSRAKGAGETQYFGPGTRLLVL.

The chain combines TRBV7-2 with TRBJ2-5, with 9 bases fitting TRBD2. This CDR3 has 16 amino acids. V dropped 5 bases and J dropped 1; count of bases not matched to a gene: 8. Germline-derived CDR1 and CDR2 are SGHTA and FQGNSA. The chain's CDR3 is CASSPSSGVTQETQYF. The CDR3 DNA follows: TGTGCCAGCAGCCCCTCTAGCGGGGTGACCCAAGAGACCCAGTACTTC. Variable domain in full (rest from reference TRBV7-2 and TRBJ2-5): GAGVSQSPSNKVTEKGKDVELRCDPISGHTALYWYRQSLGQGLEFLIYFQGNSAPDKSGLPSDRFSAERTGGSVSTLTIQRTQQEDSAVYLCASSPSSGVTQETQYFGPGTRLLVL.